This entry is about one T cell receptor beta chain. This specimen belongs to a study of cytomegalovirus exposure and HLA in healthy donors. The PCR used 60 Vbeta and 13 Jbeta primers. Sequencing used immunoSEQ multiplex PCR; TCRdb keeps in-frame clones, though not all of them. Of about 150,000 clones in the sample, roughly 73% were seen once. The CDR3 is 15 amino acids. Germline trimming cut 6 bases from V and 2 bases from J; bases unmatched to any gene: 5. Germline-derived CDR1 and CDR2 are MDHEN and SYDVKM. Sequencing was performed on PBMCs. The chain uses TRBV28 and TRBJ2-3, with 10 bases identical to TRBD2. The origin of this receptor is a young man in good health and CMV-seropositive. Written as DNA, the CDR3 is TGTGCCAGCAGGGGGACTAGCGACTACACAGATACGCAGTATTTT. It specifies CASRGTSDYTDTQYF.